The 7 T cell receptor beta chains below were found in one sample sequenced in a study of blood T cell repertoires in COVID-19. Method: immunoSEQ multiplex PCR; TCRdb's copy keeps in-frame clones and lacks some. Among 150,000 to 200,000 clones listed, more than 80% were seen once. Material for sequencing was peripheral blood. These receptors originate from a woman in her fifties or sixties with COVID-19, enrolled during active disease.

The V call is TRBV10-3, the J call TRBJ2-1, with a tentative D call TRBD2 (5 bases). V lost 2 bases to trimming and J lost 7 bases, with 15 bases between them. The germline V gene encodes CDR1 ENHRY and CDR2 SYGVKD. The CDR3 contains 15 residues. In nucleotides, the CDR3 is TGTGCCATCAGTGAGGTCGTGCGAGGGCGGAATGAGCAGTTCTTC. Translated: CAISEVVRGRNEQFF.

This chain links TRBV18 with TRBJ1-4; perhaps TRBD1 as D (6 bases). Between the trimmed V and J ends, which lost 4 bases and 8 bases, there was a span of 23 bases. This CDR3 comprises 17 residues. Germline values: CDR1 KGHSH, CDR2 LQKENI. CDR3 in DNA: TGTGCCAGCTCACAGAACAAACCATTTGAGGGGGAGGAAAAACTGTTTTTT. This codes for CASSQNKPFEGEEKLFF.

This clone was seen only once. One end of the junction does not line up with germline, which may come from a read error. The V and J genes are TRBV5-1 and TRBJ1-5, with D maybe TRBD1 (5 bases). The CDR3 contains 14 residues. CDR1 and CDR2 from the germline V gene are SGHRS and YFSETQ. CDR3 amino acids: CASSSGDSNQPQHF. CDR3 nucleotides: TGCGCCAGCAGCTCGGGGGATAGCAATCAGCCTCAGCATTTT.

The chain joins TRBV6-2 or TRBV6-3 to TRBJ1-5; possibly TRBD1 for D (6 bases). This CDR3 comprises 12 residues. Between the trimmed V and J ends, which lost 5 bases and 5 bases, there was a span of 7 bases. Per the germline V gene, CDR1 is MNHEY and CDR2 is SVGEGT. CDR3 DNA: TGTGCCAGCAGTACAGGGCATCAGCCCCAGCATTTT. Its translation is CASSTGHQPQHF.

The chain couples TRBV7-9 to TRBJ2-7, with no clear D. The CDR3 has 17 residues. Germline lookup yields CDR1 SEHNR and CDR2 FQNEAQ (reference sequence). Trimming left V 1 base short and J 0 bases short, with 16 bases between. The CDR3 DNA reads TGTGCCAGCAGCTTAGAGTGGGCCCAGACCCGCTCCTACGAGCAGTACTTC. Protein: CASSLEWAQTRSYEQYF.

The rearrangement links TRBV6-5 to TRBJ1-4; D is possibly TRBD1 (6 bases). Trimming took 0 bases from V and 0 from J, leaving 8 bases between them. Germline CDR1 and CDR2: MNHEY and SVGAGI. The CDR3 consists of 16 residues. The CDR3 here is CASSYSTGATNEKLFF. The DNA for the CDR3 is TGTGCCAGCAGTTACTCGACAGGAGCAACTAATGAAAAACTGTTTTTT.

This chain joins TRBV29-1 and TRBJ1-1; TRBD1 aligns across 9 bases. Germline V gene data show CDR1 as SQVTM and CDR2 as ANQGSEA. Losses at the gene ends were 5 bases for V and 3 bases for J; bases not matched to a gene: 10. CDR3 length: 15 residues. The CDR3 reads CSVQTPGQGYTEAFF. CDR3 DNA: TGCAGCGTTCAAACGCCGGGACAGGGATACACTGAAGCTTTCTTT.